Each of the 18 T cell receptor beta chains below was sequenced from the same sample in a study of blood T cell repertoires in COVID-19. Repertoires were generated with immunoSEQ multiplex PCR, while TCRdb's copy carries only in-frame clones and drops some. The sample shows about 42,000 clones, roughly 80% of them seen only once. The sequencing sample was made of peripheral blood. The receptor source for this set is a middle-aged man with active COVID-19.

The chain uses TRBV18 and TRBJ2-5; 10 bases map to TRBD1. Germline lookup yields CDR1 KGHSH and CDR2 LQKENI. V shed 3 bases, J shed 5 bases, and the junction held 9 bases outside the gene matches. This CDR3 is 16 amino acids long. The CDR3 nucleotides read TGTGCCAGCTCACCCCCGGGACAGGGGATTAGTGAGACCCAGTACTTC. Protein sequence: CASSPPGQGISETQYF.

The V gene is TRBV7-2, the J gene TRBJ2-7; possible D gene TRBD1, 7 bases. Trimming cost V 5 bases and J 5 bases, with 16 bases left between them. CDR1 and CDR2 (germline): SGHTA, FQGNSA. The CDR3 has 14 amino acids. CDR3 DNA sequence: TGTGCCAGCAGCCCGGACAGGAGGGGACACGAGCAGTACTTC. Translated, it gives CASSPDRRGHEQYF. Full variable domain (missing parts from reference TRBV7-2 and TRBJ2-7): GAGVSQSPSNKVTEKGKDVELRCDPISGHTALYWYRQSLGQGLEFLIYFQGNSAPDKSGLPSDRFSAERTGGSVSTLTIQRTQQEDSAVYLCASSPDRRGHEQYFGPGTRLTVT.

The rearrangement uses TRBV3-1 (or the pseudogene TRBV3-2) and TRBJ2-7; D unclear. V was shortened by 3 bases and J by 3 bases, with 6 bases between the two germline ends. This CDR3 region has 12 residues. Germline V CDR1 and CDR2: LGHDT, YNNKEL (reference sequence). The CDR3 protein is CASSQSHYEQYF. CDR3 nucleotide sequence: TGTGCCAGCAGCCAGAGCCACTACGAGCAGTACTTC.

The rearrangement joins TRBV7-8 to TRBJ2-7; 9 nucleotides line up with TRBD1. There are 14 residues in the CDR3. CDR1 and CDR2 (germline): SGHVS, FQNEAQ. The ends lost 5 bases at V and 2 bases at J; junction bases unmatched: 4. The DNA for the CDR3 is TGTGCCAGCAGCCGGGACAGGGTACCCTACGAGCAGTACTTC. As protein: CASSRDRVPYEQYF.

This chain uses TRBV6-5 with TRBJ1-2; tentative D call: TRBD1 (5 bases). Germline V lookup: CDR1 MNHEY, CDR2 SVGAGI. The CDR3 sequence is 14 residues long. The ends were cut back, 8 bases at V and 8 bases at J, with 21 bases in the middle. CDR3 protein: CASRGAGQVGGYTF. The CDR3 region has the DNA TGTGCCAGCCGAGGAGCGGGGCAAGTTGGCGGCTACACCTTC.

This clone was detected only a few times. The V and J genes are TRBV4-3 and TRBJ1-4, with 7 bases that match TRBD1. CDR1 and CDR2 (germline): LGHNA, YSLEER. V was clipped by 5 bases and J by 1 base; unmatched bases: 4. The CDR3 is 15 amino acids. CDR3 residues: CASSETGRTNEKLFF. The DNA for the CDR3 is TGCGCCAGCAGCGAGACAGGGAGAACTAATGAAAAACTGTTTTTT.

The chain links TRBV18 to TRBJ1-1; D perhaps matches TRBD1 (6 bases). CDR1 and CDR2 (germline): KGHSH, LQKENI. The V end was cut by 3 bases, the J end by 0 bases, with 8 bases between. This CDR3 has 14 amino acids. The CDR3 loop is CASSPGQLNTEAFF. The CDR3 coding sequence is TGTGCCAGCTCACCCGGACAGTTGAACACTGAAGCTTTCTTT.

This clone was found once. The chain links TRBV9 to TRBJ2-7; 7 bases fit TRBD1. Germline trimming cut 4 bases from V and 1 base from J; bases unmatched to any gene: 2. The CDR3 length is 13 residues. The V gene's germline CDR1 is SGDLS and CDR2 YYNGEE. This chain's CDR3 is CASSSGGSYEQYF. In DNA form, the CDR3 reads TGTGCCAGCAGCTCAGGGGGATCCTACGAGCAGTACTTC. The full variable domain, its missing parts supplied by reference TRBV9 and TRBJ2-7, is DSGVTQTPKHLITATGQRVTLRCSPRSGDLSVYWYQQSLDQGLQFLIQYYNGEERAKGNILERFSAQQFPDLHSELNLSSLELGDSALYFCASSSGGSYEQYFGPGTRLTVT.

The rearrangement links TRBV15 to TRBJ1-5; possibly TRBD1 for D (5 bases). The length of the CDR3 is 15 residues. Trimming shortened V by 8 bases and J by 2 bases, and 16 bases separated the two germline ends. The germline gives CDR1 LNHNV, CDR2 YYDKDF (reference sequence). The CDR3 nucleotides read TGTGCCACCCGGTCAAGGGGTGCGGGCAATCAGCCCCAGCATTTT. This translates into CATRSRGAGNQPQHF.

This clone was observed a few times. CDR3 sequence (DNA): TGTGCCAGCAGCCCCTATTTAGCGGGAGGGCGCAACAATGAGCAGTTCTTC. Protein product: CASSPYLAGGRNNEQFF. The chain joins TRBV5-6 to TRBJ2-1; 11 nucleotides match TRBD2. CDR1 is SGHDT and CDR2 is YYEEEE in the germline V gene. There are 17 residues in the CDR3. Unmatched junction bases numbered 11, after V lost 4 bases and J lost 5 bases.

The CDR3: CAWSGLFNVMNTEAFF. The CDR3 DNA follows: TGTGCCTGGAGCGGACTCTTCAACGTGATGAACACTGAAGCTTTCTTT. The chain links TRBV30 to TRBJ1-1, with D unclear. CDR1 and CDR2 (germline): GTSNPN, SVGIG (reference sequence). The CDR3 runs 16 residues. Trimming stripped 3 bases from V and 0 bases from J, with 17 bases between.

V gene TRBV6-1 combines with J gene TRBJ1-6, with D maybe TRBD1 (6 bases). Germline V gene sequence: CDR1 MNHNS, CDR2 SASEGT. The length of the CDR3 is 19 residues. Trimming pared 0 bases from V and 7 bases from J, leaving 22 bases between. The CDR3 sequence is CASSEARGGQSYLNSPLHF. In DNA form, the CDR3 reads TGTGCCAGCAGTGAAGCACGTGGGGGCCAAAGCTACCTGAATTCACCCCTCCACTTT.

The chain couples TRBV5-4 to TRBJ2-7, with TRBD2 as a possible D gene (6 bases). V gave up 0 bases and J gave up 6 bases, with 10 bases separating them. Germline-derived CDR1 and CDR2 are SGHNT and YYREEE (reference sequence). The CDR3 has 13 amino acids. Written as DNA, the CDR3 is TGTGCCAGCAGCTTGGGACTAGAGTTCGAGCAGTACTTC. It specifies CASSLGLEFEQYF. Full variable domain (outside the CDR3, taken from reference TRBV5-4 and TRBJ2-7): ETGVTQSPTHLIKTRGQQVTLRCSSQSGHNTVSWYQQALGQGPQFIFQYYREEENGRGNFPPRFSGLQFPNYSSELNVNALELDDSALYLCASSLGLEFEQYFGPGTRLTVT.

The chain joins TRBV7-2 to TRBJ2-7; no definite D call. This CDR3 has 13 residues. CDR1 and CDR2 (germline): SGHTA, FQGNSA. Trimming removed 1 base at V and 0 bases at J, with 4 bases between. The CDR3 DNA is TGTGCCAGCAGCTTAGGTCTCTCCTACGAGCAGTACTTC. It is translated as CASSLGLSYEQYF.

This clone turned up a few times. This chain joins TRBV7-2 and TRBJ1-5, with 7 bases lining up with TRBD1. CDR3 size: 13 residues. J was trimmed by 7 bases and V by 5 bases; bases with no gene match: 5. Germline-derived CDR1 and CDR2 are SGHTA and FQGNSA. The CDR3: CASSVRQGQPQHF. The CDR3 DNA sequence: TGTGCCAGCAGCGTTAGACAGGGACAGCCCCAGCATTTT.

V is TRBV5-6 and J is TRBJ1-2; the D is unclear. Germline CDR1 SGHDT, CDR2 YYEEEE. There are 13 residues in the CDR3. The V end was cut by 4 bases, the J end by 7 bases, with 14 bases between. CDR3 in DNA: TGTGCCAGCAGCCCTCCTGGACTGGGTGGCTACACCTTC. This encodes CASSPPGLGGYTF. Drawing the rest from reference TRBV5-6 and TRBJ1-2, the complete variable domain is DAGVTQSPTHLIKTRGQQVTLRCSPKSGHDTVSWYQQALGQGPQFIFQYYEEEERQRGNFPDRFSGHQFPNYSSELNVNALLLGDSALYLCASSPPGLGGYTFGSGTRLTVV.

CDR3 amino acids: CASSDEDRLRNEQFF. CDR3 nucleotide sequence: TGTGCCAGCAGTGACGAGGACCGACTAAGAAATGAGCAGTTCTTC. The chain combines TRBV2 with TRBJ2-1; D might be TRBD2 (5 bases). V shed 3 bases and J shed 7 bases, with 16 bases lying between them. Germline V gene data show CDR1 as SNHLY and CDR2 as FYNNEI. The CDR3 runs 15 residues.

The rearrangement joins TRBV4-3 to TRBJ2-1, with TRBD2 matching 8 bases. V shed 3 bases, J shed 7 bases, and the junction held 2 bases outside the gene matches. Per the germline V gene, CDR1 is LGHNA and CDR2 is YSLEER. The CDR3 runs to 13 residues. DNA of the CDR3: TGCGCCAGCAGCCAGGGACTAGGGAATGAGCAGTTCTTC. Protein: CASSQGLGNEQFF.